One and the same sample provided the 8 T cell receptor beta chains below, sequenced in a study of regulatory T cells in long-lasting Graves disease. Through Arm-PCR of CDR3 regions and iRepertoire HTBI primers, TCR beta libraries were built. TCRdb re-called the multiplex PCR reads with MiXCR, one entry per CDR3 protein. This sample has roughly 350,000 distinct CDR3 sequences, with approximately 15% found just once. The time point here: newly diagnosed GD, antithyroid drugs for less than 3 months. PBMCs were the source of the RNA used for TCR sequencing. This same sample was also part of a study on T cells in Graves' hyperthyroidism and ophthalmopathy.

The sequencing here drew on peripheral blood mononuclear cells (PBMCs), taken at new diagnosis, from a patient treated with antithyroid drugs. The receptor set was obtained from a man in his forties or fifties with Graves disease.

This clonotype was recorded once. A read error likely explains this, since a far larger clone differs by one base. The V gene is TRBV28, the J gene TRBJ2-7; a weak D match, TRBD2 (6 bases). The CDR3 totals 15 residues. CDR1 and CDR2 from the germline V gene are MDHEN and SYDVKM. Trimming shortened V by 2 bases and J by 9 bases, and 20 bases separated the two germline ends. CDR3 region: CASSLGRGGVIGQYF. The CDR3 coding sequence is TGTGCCAGCAGTTTAGGCCGTGGCGGGGTTATTGGGCAGTACTTC.

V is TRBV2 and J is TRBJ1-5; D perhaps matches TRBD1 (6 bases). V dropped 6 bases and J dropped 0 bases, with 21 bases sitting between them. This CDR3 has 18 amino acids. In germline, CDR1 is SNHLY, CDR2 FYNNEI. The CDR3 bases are TGTGCCAGCAGCCGATTAGGGGGTTGGCAGCCTAGCAATCAGCCCCAGCATTTT. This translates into CASSRLGGWQPSNQPQHF.

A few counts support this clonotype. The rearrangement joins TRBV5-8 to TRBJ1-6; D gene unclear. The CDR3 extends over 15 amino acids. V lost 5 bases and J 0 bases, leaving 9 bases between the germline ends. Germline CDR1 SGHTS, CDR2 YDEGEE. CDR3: CASRRQSSYNSPLHF. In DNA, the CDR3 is TGTGCCAGCAGAAGACAAAGCTCCTATAATTCACCCCTCCACTTT.

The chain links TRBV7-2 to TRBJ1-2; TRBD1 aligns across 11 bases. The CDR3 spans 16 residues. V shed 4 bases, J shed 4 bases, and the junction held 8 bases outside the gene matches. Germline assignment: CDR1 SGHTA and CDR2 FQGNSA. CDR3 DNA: TGTGCCAGCAGCTCAGGAAGGACAGGGGGCATCTATGGCTACACCTTC. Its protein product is CASSSGRTGGIYGYTF.

The DNA of the CDR3 is TGTGCCAGCAGCGGGACAGGGGGCGAGGAGCTGTTTTTT. Protein: CASSGTGGEELFF. The chain recombines TRBV7-9 with TRBJ2-2; TRBD1 aligns across 12 bases. This CDR3 spans 13 amino acids. J was trimmed by 10 bases and V by 5 bases; bases with no gene match: 2. Per germline, CDR1 SEHNR and CDR2 FQNEAQ (reference sequence). Together with reference TRBV7-9 and TRBJ2-2, the CDR3 gives the full variable domain: DTGVSQNPRHKITKRGQNVTFRCDPISEHNRLYWYRQTLGQGPEFLTYFQNEAQLEKSRLLSDRFSAERPKGSFSTLEIQRTEQGDSAMYLCASSGTGGEELFFGEGSRLTVL.

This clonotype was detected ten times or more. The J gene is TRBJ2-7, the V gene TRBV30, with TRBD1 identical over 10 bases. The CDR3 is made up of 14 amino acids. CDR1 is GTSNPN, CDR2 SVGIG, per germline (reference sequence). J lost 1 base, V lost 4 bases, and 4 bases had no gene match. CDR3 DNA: TGTGCCTGGAACCGGGACAGGGGTTCCTACGAGCAGTACTTC. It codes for CAWNRDRGSYEQYF.

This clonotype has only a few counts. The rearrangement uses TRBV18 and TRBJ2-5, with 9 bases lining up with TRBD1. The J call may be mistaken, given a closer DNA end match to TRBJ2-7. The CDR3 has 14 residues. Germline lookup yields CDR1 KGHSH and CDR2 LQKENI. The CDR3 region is CASSRDRAVGEQYF. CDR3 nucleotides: TGTGCCAGCTCACGGGACAGGGCTGTCGGCGAGCAGTACTTC.

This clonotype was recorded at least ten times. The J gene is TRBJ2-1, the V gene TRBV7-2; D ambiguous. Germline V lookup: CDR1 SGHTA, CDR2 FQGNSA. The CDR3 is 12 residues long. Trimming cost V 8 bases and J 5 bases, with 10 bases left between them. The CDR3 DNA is TGTGCCAGCCGTCACTTTGACAATGAGCAGTTCTTC. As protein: CASRHFDNEQFF.